The 29 T cell receptor beta chains listed next were all sequenced from one sample in a study of cytomegalovirus exposure and HLA in healthy donors (dated by TCRdb to about 2017). Library prep was done by the immunoSEQ multiplex PCR assay. A mixture of 60 forward primers for TCR Vbeta segments and 13 reverse primers for TCR Jbeta segments was used in the multiplex PCR. The source is immuneACCESS, and TCRdb retained only in-frame sequences with V and J called. Part of the clones is not carried over; for the studies checked, unresolved V genes explain less than half of this, and the remainder is unexplained. A total of hundreds of thousands of clones appear in this sample, less than 85% of them only once. The ten largest make up about 0.63% of the sample. The sample comprised PBMCs. Receptors originate from a man in his late teens or twenties in good health and CMV-seronegative.

The genes are TRBV2 and TRBJ1-5; D may be TRBD1 (5 bases). Trimming removed 6 bases from V and 9 bases from J, with 24 bases in between. CDR3 size: 16 residues. CDR1 SNHLY and CDR2 FYNNEI come from the germline V gene. The CDR3 nucleotides are TGTGCCAGCAGCCCCGACCTGACAGCCCCAACGCGGCCCCAGCATTTT. The encoded protein is CASSPDLTAPTRPQHF.

The chain uses TRBV27 and TRBJ1-1; TRBD1 aligns across 9 bases. The V gene's germline CDR1 is MNHEY and CDR2 SMNVEV (reference sequence). This CDR3 contains 12 residues. Trimming at V came to 3 bases and at J to 10 bases, leaving 3 bases not matched to a gene. The CDR3: CASSLDRGVAFF. CDR3 nucleotides: TGTGCCAGCAGTTTGGACAGGGGTGTAGCTTTCTTT.

The chain carries TRBV30 and TRBJ1-5; maybe TRBD1 (5 bases). Per the germline V gene, CDR1 is GTSNPN and CDR2 is SVGIG (reference sequence). CDR3 length equals 13 residues. Trimming shortened V by 3 bases and J by 2 bases, and 8 bases separated the two germline ends. CDR3 sequence reads: CAWRGLGNQPQHF. The CDR3 DNA follows: TGTGCCTGGAGGGGGCTGGGCAATCAGCCCCAGCATTTT.

This clone was detected a few times. The chain is built from TRBV30 and TRBJ2-5; 16 nucleotides align to TRBD2. The DNA end is more similar to TRBJ2-7, so the J call may be wrong. The CDR3 loop spans 23 amino acids. Germline lookup yields CDR1 GTSNPN and CDR2 SVGIG (reference sequence). The CDR3 sequence: CAWSSILQPFGTSGRASSYEQYF. The CDR3 bases are TGTGCCTGGAGTTCGATCCTCCAGCCCTTTGGGACTAGCGGGAGGGCTAGCTCCTACGAGCAGTACTTC.

CDR3 coding DNA: TGTGCCAGCAGTACTGGTGGGGGGAGTGTCTCCTACAATGAGCAGTTCTTC. Translated: CASSTGGGSVSYNEQFF. This chain joins TRBV2 and TRBJ2-1; weak D call: TRBD2 (6 bases). The V end lost 5 bases, the J end lost 0 bases, and 17 bases lay between the germline ends. Germline CDR1 and CDR2: SNHLY and FYNNEI. The CDR3 runs 17 residues.

This chain links TRBV7-8 with TRBJ2-7, with 7 bases lining up with TRBD2. This CDR3 comprises 14 residues. V was pared by 4 bases and J by 3 bases, with 6 bases of the junction left unmatched. CDR1 SGHVS and CDR2 FQNEAQ come from the germline V gene. The CDR3 bases are TGTGCCAGCAGCTCAGCGGGGCCCCACTACGAGCAGTACTTC. Translated: CASSSAGPHYEQYF.

The chain is built from TRBV29-1 and TRBJ2-7; 9 nucleotides match TRBD1. The CDR3 runs to 13 residues. The germline gives CDR1 SQVTM, CDR2 ANQGSEA. V was pared by 5 bases and J by 3 bases, with 5 bases of the junction left unmatched. The CDR3 protein is CSVPGTGNYEQYF. Written as DNA, the CDR3 is TGCAGCGTTCCCGGGACAGGGAACTACGAGCAGTACTTC.

This chain connects TRBV20-1 to TRBJ2-7, with no clear D. The CDR3 is 10 residues long. Germline V gives CDR1 DFQATT, CDR2 SNEGSKA (reference sequence). V was trimmed by 6 bases and J by 2 bases, leaving 5 bases between them. The CDR3 nucleotides are TGCAGTGCCGGAGCCTACGAGCAGTACTTC. Amino acid sequence: CSAGAYEQYF.

Only a few counts were recorded for this clone. The chain employs TRBV5-1 and TRBJ2-6, with a tentative D call TRBD2 (6 bases). V lost 0 bases, J lost 2 bases, and 9 bases lay in between. The CDR3 consists of 16 residues. Per germline, CDR1 SGHRS and CDR2 YFSETQ. The CDR3 DNA reads as TGCGCCAGCAGCTTGGGGGGGGTGGCTGGGGCCAACGTCCTGACTTTC. It is translated as CASSLGGVAGANVLTF. Filled out from reference TRBV5-1 and TRBJ2-6, the complete variable domain reads KAGVTQTPRYLIKTRGQQVTLSCSPISGHRSVSWYQQTPGQGLQFLFEYFSETQRNKGNFPGRFSGRQFSNSRSEMNVSTLELGDSALYLCASSLGGVAGANVLTFGAGSRLTVL.

The V call is TRBV4-1, the J call TRBJ1-2; TRBD1 might be the D (5 bases). The length of the CDR3 is 14 residues. Germline V gives CDR1 MGHRA, CDR2 YSYEKL. Trimming left V 1 base short and J 3 bases short, with 9 bases between. CDR3 sequence: CASSQADSYYGYTF. In nucleotides, the CDR3 is TGCGCCAGCAGCCAAGCCGACAGCTACTATGGCTACACCTTC.

The gene calls are TRBV5-5 and TRBJ1-4; no clear D gene. V was trimmed by 2 bases and J by 4 bases, leaving 12 bases between them. The CDR3 covers 15 residues. In germline, CDR1 is SGHKS, CDR2 YYEKEE (reference sequence). CDR3 region: CASSLTPQYNEKLFF. CDR3 bases: TGTGCCAGCAGCTTAACTCCACAGTATAATGAAAAACTGTTTTTT.

V and J are TRBV7-3 and TRBJ2-5; D is possibly TRBD1 (6 bases). CDR1 is SGHTA and CDR2 is FQGTGA in the germline V gene. This CDR3 is built from 15 residues. V lost 4 bases and J lost 5, with 17 bases in between. The CDR3 region has the DNA TGTGCCAGCAGCTCGGCCGGGACACCGGGGGAGACCCAGTACTTC. Protein: CASSSAGTPGETQYF.

This chain joins TRBV30 and TRBJ2-2, with a tentative D call TRBD1 (5 bases). V shed 0 bases and J shed 2 bases, with 10 bases lying between them. The length of the CDR3 is 15 residues. Germline V lookup: CDR1 GTSNPN, CDR2 SVGIG (reference sequence). In DNA form, the CDR3 reads TGTGCCTGGAGTGTGGGGCACTCTAACACCGGGGAGCTGTTTTTT. This gives the protein CAWSVGHSNTGELFF.

The rearrangement uses TRBV19 and TRBJ1-1; the match to TRBD1 covers 7 bases. With V trimmed by 3 bases and J by 6 bases, 7 bases remained unmatched. CDR3 size: 14 residues. From germline, CDR1 is LNHDA and CDR2 SQIVND (reference sequence). The CDR3 nucleotides are TGTGCCAGTAGTATCAGGGGGGAGTCAGCTGAAGCTTTCTTT. As protein: CASSIRGESAEAFF.

V is TRBV11-2 and J is TRBJ1-3; D unclear. CDR1 SGHAT and CDR2 FQNNGV come from the germline V gene. This CDR3 contains 15 residues. Trimming took 2 bases from V and 0 from J, leaving 8 bases between them. CDR3 amino acids: CASSLFSISGNTIYF. CDR3 nucleotide sequence: TGTGCCAGCAGCTTATTTTCCATCTCTGGAAACACCATATATTTT.

This clone has more than one count but fewer than ten. This chain connects TRBV11-3 to TRBJ1-1; tentatively, D is TRBD1 (5 bases). The germline CDR1 and CDR2 sequences are SGHNT and YENEEA. Trimming removed 5 bases from V and 3 bases from J, with 13 bases in between. CDR3 size: 14 residues. CDR3 bases: TGTGCCAGCAGCCGGAGGGGCGGGGACACTGAAGCTTTCTTT. Translating gives CASSRRGGDTEAFF. Filled out from reference TRBV11-3 and TRBJ1-1, the complete variable domain reads EAGVVQSPRYKIIEKKQPVAFWCNPISGHNTLYWYLQNLGQGPELLIRYENEEAVDDSQLPKDRFSAERLKGVDSTLKIQPAELGDSAVYLCASSRRGGDTEAFFGQGTRLTVV.

The rearrangement joins TRBV27 to TRBJ2-2; a possible D gene is TRBD1 (5 bases). The CDR3 sequence is 13 residues long. Trimming shortened V by 7 bases and J by 3 bases, and 9 bases separated the two germline ends. Germline V gene data show CDR1 as MNHEY and CDR2 as SMNVEV (reference sequence). CDR3 loop: CASTPGHTGELFF. CDR3 nucleotide sequence: TGTGCCAGCACCCCAGGGCACACCGGGGAGCTGTTTTTT.

This clone has only a few counts. V is TRBV6-4 and J is TRBJ2-3; TRBD2 matches 7 bases. The CDR3 loop spans 14 amino acids. Trimming cost V 3 bases and J 5 bases; bases outside gene matches: 5. Germline V lookup: CDR1 MRHNA, CDR2 SNTAGT. As DNA, the CDR3 is TGTGCCAGCAGTGAAGTAGCGGGCCTAGATACGCAGTATTTT. Translating it yields CASSEVAGLDTQYF.

Points on this clone: One end of the junction varies from germline; a read error may be responsible. The chain is built from TRBV7-9 and TRBJ1-2; D not resolved. Germline V CDR1 and CDR2: SEHNR, FQNEAQ (reference sequence). The CDR3 loop spans 15 amino acids. The CDR3 nucleotides are TGTTCCAGCAGCTTAGGGCAGGCCGATAGTTATGGCTACACCTTC. It specifies CSSSLGQADSYGYTF.

The chain employs TRBV7-3 and TRBJ2-3; 7 bases fit TRBD1. The CDR3 is 12 residues long. Germline CDR1 and CDR2: SGHTA and FQGTGA. Trimming removed 5 bases from V and 4 bases from J; junction bases left unmatched: 0. The CDR3 DNA reads TGTGCCAGCAGCCAGGGGGCAGATACGCAGTATTTT. This gives the protein CASSQGADTQYF.

The V gene is TRBV5-1, the J gene TRBJ1-4; TRBD1 aligns across 7 bases. The junction had 9 bases not matched to a gene; V was cut back by 5 bases and J by 5 bases. The CDR3 consists of 15 residues. Per germline, CDR1 SGHRS and CDR2 YFSETQ. CDR3 in DNA: TGCGCCAGCAGTTTTACAGGGGAGGAGAATGAAAAACTGTTTTTT. Translated, it gives CASSFTGEENEKLFF.

This clone has only a few counts. This sequence joins TRBV10-3 and TRBJ1-1, with a possible D match to TRBD1 (5 bases). CDR3 size: 15 residues. Germline-derived CDR1 and CDR2 are ENHRY and SYGVKD. Trimming shortened V by 2 bases and J by 1 base, and 11 bases separated the two germline ends. CDR3 DNA: TGTGCCATCAGTGAGGGCCAGGGCCCGAACACTGAAGCTTTCTTT. It encodes CAISEGQGPNTEAFF.

The V call is TRBV12-5, the J call TRBJ1-2, with TRBD1 as a possible D gene (5 bases). V lost 6 bases and J 5 bases, leaving 10 bases between the germline ends. This CDR3 has 12 residues. Germline lookup yields CDR1 LGHNT and CDR2 FRNRAP. The CDR3 DNA is TGTGCTAGTGGGAAAGGGGCTTATGGCTACACCTTC. Translation: CASGKGAYGYTF. Full variable domain (remainder filled in from reference TRBV12-5 and TRBJ1-2): DARVTQTPRHKVTEMGQEVTMRCQPILGHNTVFWYRQTMMQGLELLAYFRNRAPLDDSGMPKDRFSAEMPDATLATLKIQPSEPRDSAVYFCASGKGAYGYTFGSGTRLTVV.

V is TRBV4-1 and J is TRBJ2-1; 9 nucleotides align to TRBD1. V lost 8 bases to trimming and J lost 9 bases; unmatched junction nucleotides: 14. The CDR3 has 15 amino acids. Per germline, CDR1 MGHRA and CDR2 YSYEKL. This chain's CDR3 is CASGPGQGMFGEQFF. The DNA for the CDR3 is TGCGCCAGCGGACCGGGACAGGGCATGTTTGGTGAGCAGTTCTTC.

J is TRBJ1-4 and V is TRBV28, with 7 nucleotides matching TRBD1. Unmatched junction bases numbered 8, after V lost 5 bases and J lost 8 bases. The germline CDR1 and CDR2 sequences are MDHEN and SYDVKM. This CDR3 region has 14 residues. The CDR3 nucleotides are TGTGCCAGCAGTGCAACAGGGGTTGGGGAAAAACTGTTTTTT. Its translation is CASSATGVGEKLFF.

In the case of this clone: The same CDR3 can be traced to other DNA sequences in this sample. CDR3 amino acids: CATAGTAIYGYTF. The CDR3, as DNA: TGTGCCACCGCCGGGACAGCAATCTATGGCTACACCTTC. The chain uses TRBV2 and TRBJ1-2, with 7 bases lining up with TRBD1. The CDR3 extends over 13 amino acids. Trimming took 10 bases from V and 4 from J; bases not matched to a gene: 9. The V gene's germline CDR1 is SNHLY and CDR2 FYNNEI.

This sequence joins TRBV28 and TRBJ1-1; 8 bases map to TRBD1. Germline values: CDR1 MDHEN, CDR2 SYDVKM. J gave up 5 bases and V 2 bases, and 13 bases lay outside the gene matches. The CDR3 sequence is 17 residues long. CDR3 nucleotide sequence: TGTGCCAGCAGTTTACCGACGGGCAGGGGGCTTTATACTGAAGCTTTCTTT. This translates into CASSLPTGRGLYTEAFF.

Concerning this clone: At the DNA level, this CDR3 is encoded by other sequences in the same sample as well. The chain's CDR3 is CASSLGQGGDTQYF. DNA of the CDR3: TGTGCCAGCAGCTTAGGACAGGGTGGAGATACGCAGTATTTT. The rearrangement links TRBV7-9 to TRBJ2-3; 7 bases align to TRBD1. The J segment lost 5 bases and the V segment lost 1 base, leaving 3 bases of the junction unmatched. This CDR3 is built from 14 residues. Germline V gene sequence: CDR1 SEHNR, CDR2 FQNEAQ (reference sequence).

The V and J genes are TRBV2 and TRBJ2-1, with 7 bases identical to TRBD2. CDR1 is SNHLY and CDR2 is FYNNEI in the germline V gene. There are 16 residues in the CDR3. V lost 4 bases to trimming and J lost 8 bases; unmatched junction nucleotides: 14. The CDR3 loop is CASSVGREHLGDEQFF. The DNA of the CDR3 is TGTGCCAGCAGTGTAGGGCGGGAGCACCTTGGCGATGAGCAGTTCTTC. The whole variable domain, filled in from reference TRBV2 and TRBJ2-1, reads EPEVTQTPSHQVTQMGQEVILRCVPISNHLYFYWYRQILGQKVEFLVSFYNNEISEKSEIFDDQFSVERPDGSNFTLKIRSTKLEDSAMYFCASSVGREHLGDEQFFGPGTRLTVL.